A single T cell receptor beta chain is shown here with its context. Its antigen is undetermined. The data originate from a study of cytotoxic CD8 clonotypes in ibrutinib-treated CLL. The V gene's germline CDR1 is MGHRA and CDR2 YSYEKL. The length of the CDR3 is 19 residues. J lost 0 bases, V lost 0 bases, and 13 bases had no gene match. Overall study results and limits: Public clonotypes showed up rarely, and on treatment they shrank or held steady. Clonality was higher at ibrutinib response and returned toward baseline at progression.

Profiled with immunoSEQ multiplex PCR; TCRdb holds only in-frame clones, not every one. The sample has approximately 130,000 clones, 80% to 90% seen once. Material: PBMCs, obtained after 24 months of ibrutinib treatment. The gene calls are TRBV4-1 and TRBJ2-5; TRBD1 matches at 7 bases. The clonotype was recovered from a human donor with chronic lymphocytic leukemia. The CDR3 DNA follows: TGCGCCAGCAGCCAAGATCGGGCGACAGGGTTCGGGAACCAAGAGACCCAGTACTTC. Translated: CASSQDRATGFGNQETQYF.